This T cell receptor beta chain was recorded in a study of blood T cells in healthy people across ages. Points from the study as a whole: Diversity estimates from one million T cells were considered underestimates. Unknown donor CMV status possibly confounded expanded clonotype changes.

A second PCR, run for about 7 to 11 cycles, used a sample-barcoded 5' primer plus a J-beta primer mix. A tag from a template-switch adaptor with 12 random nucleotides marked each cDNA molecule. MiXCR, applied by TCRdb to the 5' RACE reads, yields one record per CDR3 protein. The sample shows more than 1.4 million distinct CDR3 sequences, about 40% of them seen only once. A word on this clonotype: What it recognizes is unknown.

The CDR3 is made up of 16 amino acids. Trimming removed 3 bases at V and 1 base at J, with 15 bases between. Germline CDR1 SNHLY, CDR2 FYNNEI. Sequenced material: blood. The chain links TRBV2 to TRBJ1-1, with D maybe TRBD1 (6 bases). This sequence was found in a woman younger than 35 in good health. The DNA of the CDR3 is TGTGCCAGCAGTGAGCAGGGGTCGGGAGCGAACACTGAAGCTTTCTTT. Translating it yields CASSEQGSGANTEAFF.